The rows below give T cell receptor beta chains drawn from one sample of a study of shared clonotypes between healthy human individuals. TCRdb's table, derived via immunoSEQ multiplex PCR, lists solely in-frame clones and lacks some. The sample contains around 2.5 million clones, roughly 93% of which appear only once. The sequencing sample was made of naive CD4+ T cells from PBMCs. These TCRs come from a man aged 18 to 30 in good health. Some clones in this sample may be carry-over from other donors' samples. Each CDR3 is given with its conserved first and last residue. D genes are given only for firm matches. Part of the rows lack a size; the others show once, few, many or a class for expanded clones.

CDR3 DNA: TGCGCCAGCTCCACCGGGACTAGCGGGAGGTCGTTTAACAATGAGCAGTTCTTC
CDR3 protein: CASSTGTSGRSFNNEQFF
V gene: TRBV10-1
D gene: TRBD2
J gene: TRBJ2-1
clone size: NA

CDR3 DNA: TGCGCCAGCAGCCAAGTAGGTGGGCCAAATCAGCCCCAGCATTTT
CDR3 protein: CASSQVGGPNQPQHF
V gene: TRBV4-1
D gene: NA
J gene: TRBJ1-5
clone size: NA

CDR3 DNA: TGTGCCAGCAGCCCAAGAGGCTACACCGGGGAGCTGTTTTTT
CDR3 protein: CASSPRGYTGELFF
V gene: TRBV7-2
D gene: NA
J gene: TRBJ2-2
clone size: few

CDR3 DNA: TGCGCCAGCAGCTTGGGGCCCCCCACAGATACGCAGTATTTT
CDR3 protein: CASSLGPPTDTQYF
V gene: TRBV5-1
D gene: NA
J gene: TRBJ2-3
clone size: NA

CDR3 DNA: TGTGCCAGCAGCTTATTGGGGGACAGGGTGAGAGCTTTCTTT
CDR3 protein: CASSLLGDRVRAFF
V gene: TRBV13
D gene: TRBD1
J gene: TRBJ1-1
clone size: few

CDR3 DNA: TGTGCCAGCAGTTTCGGTCACCATGGGGGTTACTATGGCTACACCTTC
CDR3 protein: CASSFGHHGGYYGYTF
V gene: TRBV28
D gene: NA
J gene: TRBJ1-2
clone size: NA

CDR3 DNA: TGTGCCAGCAGCCGCGAGGGCACCTACAATGAGCAGTTCTTC
CDR3 protein: CASSREGTYNEQFF
V gene: TRBV11-3
D gene: NA
J gene: TRBJ2-1
clone size: NA

CDR3 DNA: TGTGCCAGCAGTTTCCCAGGGGCTCGTGAAGCTTTCTTT
CDR3 protein: CASSFPGAREAFF
V gene: TRBV28
D gene: NA
J gene: TRBJ1-1
clone size: few

CDR3 DNA: TGTGCCAGCAGAGGGGGGGTAGTAGCCAAAAACATTCAGTACTTC
CDR3 protein: CASRGGVVAKNIQYF
V gene: TRBV6-1
D gene: NA
J gene: TRBJ2-4
clone size: NA

CDR3 DNA: TGTGCCAGCAGTTTAACGGGACAGGGTCTTCTAGCCAAAAACATTCAGTACTTC
CDR3 protein: CASSLTGQGLLAKNIQYF
V gene: TRBV28
D gene: TRBD1
J gene: TRBJ2-4
clone size: NA

CDR3 DNA: TGTGCCTCCTCCAAAGGGCAGCCCTACGAGCAGTACTTC
CDR3 protein: CASSKGQPYEQYF
V gene: TRBV19
D gene: NA
J gene: TRBJ2-7
clone size: few

CDR3 DNA: TGTGCCAGCAGTTACTCGCCCGGGGGAGCCTACGAGCAGTACTTC
CDR3 protein: CASSYSPGGAYEQYF
V gene: TRBV6-5
D gene: NA
J gene: TRBJ2-7
clone size: NA

CDR3 DNA: TGTGCCAGTCAAATAGGCACAGATACGCAGTATTTT
CDR3 protein: CASQIGTDTQYF
V gene: TRBV5-4
D gene: NA
J gene: TRBJ2-3
clone size: NA

CDR3 DNA: TGTGCCAGCAGTCCGCTCTCGATCCTAGCGAAGTTATCCTACAATGAGCAGTTCTTC
CDR3 protein: CASSPLSILAKLSYNEQFF
V gene: TRBV27
D gene: NA
J gene: TRBJ2-1
clone size: NA

CDR3 DNA: TGTGCCACCAGCAGAGTCTCAGGACTAGGGGTCGATGAGCAGTTCTTC
CDR3 protein: CATSRVSGLGVDEQFF
V gene: TRBV15
D gene: TRBD2
J gene: TRBJ2-1
clone size: NA

CDR3 DNA: TGCAGCGTTATGGACAGGGTTGGCGACTCCTACAATGAGCAGTTCTTC
CDR3 protein: CSVMDRVGDSYNEQFF
V gene: TRBV29-1
D gene: TRBD1
J gene: TRBJ2-1
clone size: NA

CDR3 DNA: TGTGCCAGCAGCCGGACAGGGGGCTGGGCTAATGAAAAACTGTTTTTT
CDR3 protein: CASSRTGGWANEKLFF
V gene: TRBV7-2
D gene: TRBD1
J gene: TRBJ1-4
clone size: NA

CDR3 DNA: TGTGCCAGCAGCCAATCGGGGACACAAAATTCCTACGAGCAGTACTTC
CDR3 protein: CASSQSGTQNSYEQYF
V gene: TRBV16
D gene: NA
J gene: TRBJ2-7
clone size: NA

CDR3 DNA: TGCAGTGCTAGGAGGTACGAGCAGTACTTC
CDR3 protein: CSARRYEQYF
V gene: TRBV20-1
D gene: NA
J gene: TRBJ2-7
clone size: NA

CDR3 DNA: TGTGCCAGCAGCGTAGGGGGGACCTCTGGGGCCAACGTCCTGACTTTC
CDR3 protein: CASSVGGTSGANVLTF
V gene: TRBV9
D gene: NA
J gene: TRBJ2-6
clone size: NA

CDR3 DNA: TGTGCCAGCAGCCAAGACCGGGACGGGGTCTACGAGCAGTACTTC
CDR3 protein: CASSQDRDGVYEQYF
V gene: TRBV4-2
D gene: NA
J gene: TRBJ2-7
clone size: NA

CDR3 DNA: TGTGCCAGCAGCTTGAGAGGGGGCAGGTACGAGCAGTACTTC
CDR3 protein: CASSLRGGRYEQYF
V gene: TRBV5-4
D gene: TRBD1
J gene: TRBJ2-7
clone size: NA

CDR3 DNA: TGCGCCAGCAGCTTGGCCCGAGCGGCCCCGTACAATGAGCAGTTCTTC
CDR3 protein: CASSLARAAPYNEQFF
V gene: TRBV5-1
D gene: NA
J gene: TRBJ2-1
clone size: once

CDR3 DNA: TGTGCCAGCAGTTACCAGCGGGAGGGTAACGAGCAGTACTTC
CDR3 protein: CASSYQREGNEQYF
V gene: TRBV6-6
D gene: TRBD2
J gene: TRBJ2-7
clone size: NA

CDR3 DNA: TGCGCCAGCAGCCACCAACGATGGGATCGAGGGGGATACTCTGGAAACACCATATATTTT
CDR3 protein: CASSHQRWDRGGYSGNTIYF
V gene: TRBV4-1
D gene: NA
J gene: TRBJ1-3
clone size: NA